These 23 T cell receptor beta chains were sequenced from one sample in a study of T and B cells in COVID-19 patients. Each TRB amplification used about 220-500 ng of genomic DNA from blood. TRB rearrangements were amplified by multiplex PCR with BIOMED2 TRB-A/B primers. TCRdb itself ran the multiplex PCR reads through MiXCR, one entry per CDR3 protein. The repertoire holds roughly 3,500 distinct CDR3 sequences, with roughly 20% as singletons. Sequencing was done on a sample of blood. Receptor source: a human donor with active COVID-19.

This clonotype was counted ten times or more. The J gene is TRBJ1-1, the V gene TRBV6-1; TRBD1 agrees at 10 bases. V gave up 10 bases and J gave up 0 bases; unmatched junction bases: 8. This CDR3 has 15 amino acids. Germline V gene data show CDR1 as MNHNS and CDR2 as SASEGT. The CDR3 DNA reads TGTGCCAACAGGGTGGGACAGGGGATGAACACTGAAGCTTTCTTT. Translation gives CANRVGQGMNTEAFF.

This clonotype is medium-sized. The chain links TRBV30 to TRBJ2-3; TRBD1 matches at 9 bases. This CDR3 has 13 residues. Germline trimming cut 5 bases from V and 4 bases from J; bases unmatched to any gene: 4. Germline V gene sequence: CDR1 GTSNPN, CDR2 SVGIG (reference sequence). CDR3 in amino acids: CAWGDRAPDTQYF. In DNA form, the CDR3 reads TGTGCCTGGGGGGACAGGGCCCCAGATACGCAGTATTTT. Variable domain in full (rest from reference TRBV30 and TRBJ2-3): SQTIHQWPATLVQPVGSPLSLECTVEGTSNPNLYWYRQAAGRGLQLLFYSVGIGQISSEVPQNLSASRPQDRQFILSSKKLLLSDSGFYLCAWGDRAPDTQYFGPGTRLTVL.

This clonotype was observed a handful of times. The chain recombines TRBV20-1 with TRBJ2-7; D remains unclear. V lost 3 bases and J 5 bases, leaving 17 bases between the germline ends. Germline assignment: CDR1 DFQATT and CDR2 SNEGSKA (reference sequence). The CDR3 sequence is 14 residues long. The DNA of the CDR3 is TGCAGTGCTAGCGCCCCGACCCGAAGCCACGAGCAGTACTTC. Its translation is CSASAPTRSHEQYF.

This clonotype is medium-sized. This chain connects TRBV7-6 to TRBJ2-7; tentatively, D is TRBD2 (5 bases). Germline V gene lookup returns CDR1 SGHVS and CDR2 FNYEAQ. V gave up 3 bases and J gave up 2 bases, with 8 bases separating them. The CDR3 contains 13 residues. CDR3 in amino acids: CASSFGETYEQYF. The CDR3 DNA reads as TGTGCCAGCAGCTTCGGGGAGACCTACGAGCAGTACTTC.

This clonotype has just a few counts. DNA of the CDR3: TGCAGTGCTAGGTGGGGGGGGGTGGTCTCCGGGGAGCTGTTTTTT. This translates into CSARWGGVVSGELFF. The chain carries TRBV20-1 and TRBJ2-2, with 7 bases lining up with TRBD2. The CDR3 spans 15 residues. Germline V gene lookup returns CDR1 DFQATT and CDR2 SNEGSKA (reference sequence). V lost 3 bases and J lost 6; bases outside the gene matches: 10.

V and J are TRBV20-1 and TRBJ1-2; no reliable D call. CDR1 and CDR2 from the germline V gene are DFQATT and SNEGSKA (reference sequence). The CDR3 spans 12 residues. V lost 5 bases and J lost 5, with 12 bases in between. DNA for the CDR3: TGCAGTGCTCGGACGGAAGTTTATGGCTACACCTTC. It is translated as CSARTEVYGYTF.

This clonotype was seen a few times. The chain has TRBV20-1 and TRBJ2-7; no reliable D call. This CDR3 region has 11 residues. V was trimmed by 6 bases and J by 2 bases, leaving 8 bases between them. Germline V gene sequence: CDR1 DFQATT, CDR2 SNEGSKA (reference sequence). The CDR3 DNA reads as TGCAGTGCACTATTGACCTACGAGCAGTACTTC. Amino acids: CSALLTYEQYF.

By frequency in the sample, this clonotype is medium-sized. The chain joins TRBV15 to TRBJ2-3; 8 bases map to TRBD2. Germline V gene sequence: CDR1 LNHNV, CDR2 YYDKDF (reference sequence). V was clipped by 3 bases and J by 3 bases; unmatched bases: 8. This CDR3 has 16 residues. The CDR3 spells CATSRMGTRGTDTQYF. CDR3 nucleotides: TGTGCCACCAGCAGGATGGGGACTAGAGGAACAGATACGCAGTATTTT.

This clonotype is labeled as medium-sized (0.01 to 0.1%). This chain connects TRBV6-5 to TRBJ2-2; 7 nucleotides align to TRBD1. Germline CDR1 MNHEY, CDR2 SVGAGI. This CDR3 is built from 14 residues. The V and J ends lost 6 bases and 1 base, in that order; junction bases with no gene match: 2. The chain's CDR3 is CASRGQMNTGELFF. As DNA, the CDR3 is TGTGCCAGCAGGGGACAGATGAACACCGGGGAGCTGTTTTTT.

The chain couples TRBV6-2 or TRBV6-3 to TRBJ2-7; TRBD1 agrees at 9 bases. The CDR3 is made up of 17 amino acids. Germline-derived CDR1 and CDR2 are MNHEY and SVGEGT. The V gene end was trimmed by 2 bases and the J gene end by 2 bases; junction bases not matched to a gene: 10. CDR3 amino acids: CASSYGVGQGSAYEQYF. The CDR3 nucleotides read TGTGCCAGCAGTTACGGAGTGGGACAGGGTTCGGCCTACGAGCAGTACTTC.

This clonotype has at least ten counts. CDR3 bases: TGTGCCAGCAGTGGGGAGAGCTCCTACAATGAGCAGTTCTTC. Amino acid sequence: CASSGESSYNEQFF. The chain recombines TRBV6-4 with TRBJ2-1; possible D gene TRBD2, 5 bases. This CDR3 has 14 amino acids. Trimming pared 4 bases from V and 0 bases from J, leaving 7 bases between. CDR1 is MRHNA, CDR2 SNTAGT, per germline.

This chain joins TRBV14 and TRBJ2-5; 9 bases map to TRBD2. Germline V gene data show CDR1 as SGHDN and CDR2 as FVKESK. The CDR3 loop spans 14 amino acids. The V and J ends lost 6 bases and 5 bases, in that order; junction bases with no gene match: 7. CDR3 coding DNA: TGTGCCAGCAGGAGGCGGGGGGGCCGGGAGACCCAGTACTTC. This gives the protein CASRRRGGRETQYF.

This clonotype was observed a single time. V gene TRBV12-3 or TRBV12-4 combines with J gene TRBJ1-5; 9 positions match TRBD1. CDR3 length: 15 residues. Trimming took 6 bases from V and 4 from J; bases not matched to a gene: 7. DNA of the CDR3: TGTGCCAGCAGCCGACAGGGGGGGGGGAATCAGCCCCAGCATTTT. Its protein product is CASSRQGGGNQPQHF.

V usage is TRBV20-1 and J usage is TRBJ1-1, with D unclear. This CDR3 is 12 amino acids long. V lost 3 bases, J lost 1 base, and 6 bases lay in between. CDR1 DFQATT and CDR2 SNEGSKA come from the germline V gene (reference sequence). The CDR3 nucleotides read TGCAGTGCTAGCGGCCGGAACACTGAAGCTTTCTTT. Protein sequence: CSASGRNTEAFF.

The chain combines TRBV20-1 with TRBJ2-7; D is ambiguous. The germline V and J ends were trimmed by 1 base and 6 bases, with 7 bases remaining between them. Germline V CDR1 and CDR2: DFQATT, SNEGSKA (reference sequence). This CDR3 is 11 amino acids long. The CDR3 is CSARVVGEQYF. The CDR3 DNA sequence: TGCAGTGCTAGAGTCGTGGGCGAGCAGTACTTC.

Regarding this clonotype: This could be a read error, since a much larger clone is one nucleotide away. V usage is TRBV12-3 or TRBV12-4 and J usage is TRBJ2-2, with 8 bases identical to TRBD1. The CDR3 contains 18 residues. J was trimmed by 4 bases and V by 2 bases; bases with no gene match: 12. CDR3 region: CASSLMSGGRYRTGELFF. The CDR3 region has the DNA TGTGCCAGCAGTTTAATGTCAGGGGGCAGGTACCGCACCGGGGAGCTGTTTTTT.

This clonotype is termed medium-sized. The chain recombines TRBV6-5 with TRBJ1-2, with 11 bases matching TRBD1. Trimming cost V 2 bases and J 4 bases; bases outside gene matches: 6. The germline gives CDR1 MNHEY, CDR2 SVGAGI. CDR3 length: 16 amino acids. The DNA for the CDR3 is TGTGCCAGCAGTTACGGGGGACAGGGGGTCCTCTATGGCTACACCTTC. It encodes CASSYGGQGVLYGYTF.

By share, this clonotype ranks as medium-sized. J is TRBJ2-3 and V is TRBV6-1; a weak D match, TRBD2 (5 bases). The V and J ends lost 4 bases and 5 bases respectively, with 13 bases between them. The CDR3 is 14 residues long. Germline CDR1 reads MNHNS; CDR2 reads SASEGT. The CDR3 region is CASSGSRAGDTQYF. The CDR3 bases are TGTGCCAGCAGTGGATCAAGGGCGGGAGATACGCAGTATTTT.

By share, this clonotype ranks as medium-sized. The rearrangement links TRBV19 to TRBJ2-5; D is unresolved. The CDR3 covers 12 residues. V lost 8 bases to trimming and J lost 5 bases, with 12 bases between them. Looked up from germline, CDR1 is LNHDA and CDR2 is SQIVND (reference sequence). Written as DNA, the CDR3 is TGTGCCAGTGGTCATAATCGGGAGACCCAGTACTTC. It yields the protein CASGHNRETQYF.

In this sample, this clonotype is large (0.1 to 1%). The chain employs TRBV11-3 and TRBJ2-7; a weak D match, TRBD2 (6 bases). The CDR3 is 16 residues long. Germline V gene lookup returns CDR1 SGHNT and CDR2 YENEEA. The V and J ends lost 8 bases and 4 bases respectively, with 24 bases between them. For the CDR3, the DNA is TGTGCCAGCGCCTCTCAGGTGGGAGCGGGTCCTTACGAGCAGTACTTC. Translating gives CASASQVGAGPYEQYF.

The chain has TRBV6-4 and TRBJ1-1; D may be TRBD1 (5 bases). Trimming pared 3 bases from V and 7 bases from J, leaving 18 bases between. CDR1 and CDR2 from the germline V gene are MRHNA and SNTAGT. This CDR3 is built from 15 residues. Here the CDR3 DNA reads TGTGCCAGCAGTGAGCACGTGAACGGGGCGGGTGAAGCTTTCTTT. Its translation: CASSEHVNGAGEAFF.

This chain links TRBV6-2 or TRBV6-3 with TRBJ1-1; a weak D match, TRBD1 (5 bases). The CDR3 consists of 14 residues. In germline, CDR1 is MNHEY, CDR2 SVGEGT. V was pared by 1 base and J by 1 base, with 7 bases between. CDR3 DNA: TGTGCCAGCAGTTACTGGAGGGGGAACACTGAAGCTTTCTTT. Translation gives CASSYWRGNTEAFF.

By proportion, this clonotype is medium-sized. The V gene is TRBV19, the J gene TRBJ2-2; D gene ambiguous. This CDR3 is 14 amino acids long. CDR1 is LNHDA, CDR2 SQIVND, per germline (reference sequence). V was trimmed by 2 bases and J by 1 base, leaving 5 bases between them. CDR3 DNA sequence: TGTGCCAGTAGTATATCAGGGAACACCGGGGAGCTGTTTTTT. As protein: CASSISGNTGELFF.